This TCR beta chain was sequenced for a study of T cells in Graves' hyperthyroidism and ophthalmopathy. Study results and caveats: Most expanded thyroid clonotypes above 0.001 also appeared in blood.

CDR1 and CDR2 (germline): LGHDT, YNNKEL (reference sequence). This CDR3 region has 15 residues. In regard to this clonotype: Its antigen remains unidentified. This may be a read error, as it is one base from a much larger clone.

The source material, RNA transcripts, was used to amplify TCR beta CDR3 regions. First-round RT-PCR of the TCR CDR3 relied on the HTBI primer set. MiXCR, applied by TCRdb to the multiplex PCR reads, yields one record per CDR3 protein. The profile shows more than 300,000 distinct CDR3 sequences, roughly 14% of them singletons. The sequencing sample was made of blood. The sequence was collected from a woman in her twenties or thirties with Graves' hyperthyroidism. The chain combines TRBV3-1 with TRBJ1-3; TRBD1 is a possible D gene (6 bases). The CDR3 spells CASSPGHSSGNTIYF. The CDR3 bases are TGTGCCAGCAGCCCGGGACACAGCTCTGGTAACACCATATATTTT.